What follows are 23 T cell receptor beta chains derived from one specimen sequenced in a study of blood T cell repertoires in COVID-19 (dated by TCRdb to between 2020 and 2021). The receptor library was made with the immunoSEQ multiplex PCR assay. This immuneACCESS table, as held by TCRdb, lists in-frame sequences with V and J called but not all clones. Of the missing ones, under half trace to an unresolved V gene in checked studies; the others have no known cause. The sample table shows 87,000 or so clones, and around 80% are seen once. Of the sample, roughly 15% falls within the top ten clones. Material for sequencing was peripheral blood. These receptors all come from a woman older than 75 with active or convalescent COVID-19.

The CDR3 nucleotides read TGTGCCAGCAGCCGAGACGGGCGGGGGGGAAACAATGAGCAGTTCTTC. Protein: CASSRDGRGGNNEQFF. This chain uses TRBV7-8 with TRBJ2-1; 9 bases are a match to TRBD2. The germline V gene has CDR1 SGHVS and CDR2 FQNEAQ. The junction had 10 bases not matched to a gene; V was cut back by 5 bases and J by 5 bases. The CDR3 has 16 amino acids.

This clone appeared a few times. This rearrangement joins TRBV11-2 to TRBJ2-3; the D is unclear. CDR1 is SGHAT, CDR2 FQNNGV, per germline. Trimming pared 0 bases from V and 5 bases from J, leaving 6 bases between. The CDR3 spans 13 residues. CDR3 nucleotide sequence: TGTGCCAGCAGCTTAGACAGGCTAGATACGCAGTATTTT. This sequence encodes CASSLDRLDTQYF.

CDR3 in DNA: TGTGCCAGTAGTACCCGACGGGGGGGGAATGAGCAGTTCTTC. Amino acid sequence: CASSTRRGGNEQFF. V gene TRBV19 combines with J gene TRBJ2-1; 8 bases align to TRBD2. The V gene end was trimmed by 4 bases and the J gene end by 7 bases; junction bases not matched to a gene: 6. Germline V gene sequence: CDR1 LNHDA, CDR2 SQIVND (reference sequence). The CDR3 is 14 residues long.

The rearrangement joins TRBV19 to TRBJ1-1; the D gene is possibly TRBD1 (6 bases). The germline gives CDR1 LNHDA, CDR2 SQIVND (reference sequence). Trimming shortened V by 9 bases and J by 5 bases, and 16 bases separated the two germline ends. This CDR3 contains 13 residues. The CDR3 sequence is CASSITGSTEAFF. The CDR3 DNA is TGTGCCAGCTCAATAACAGGGAGTACTGAAGCTTTCTTT.

V is TRBV29-1 and J is TRBJ2-3; 10 bases map to TRBD1. After removal of 7 bases from V and 2 bases from J, the junction contained 6 bases not matched to a gene. Germline values: CDR1 SQVTM, CDR2 ANQGSEA. The CDR3 covers 14 residues. Written as DNA, the CDR3 is TGCAGCGCCGAGGGGACAGGGGACACAGATACGCAGTATTTT. Protein sequence: CSAEGTGDTDTQYF.

The chain is built from TRBV23-1 and TRBJ2-3, with D unresolved. TRBV23-1 is known as an ORF, though its function is uncertain. CDR3 length: 10 residues. Trimming cost V 4 bases and J 14 bases, with 10 bases left between them. The CDR3 DNA reads TGCGCCAGCAGTCCACCGAGGTTGTATTTT. This sequence encodes CASSPPRLYF.

The chain recombines TRBV3-1 (or the pseudogene TRBV3-2) with TRBJ1-1; maybe TRBD1 (6 bases). The CDR3 spans 12 residues. Between the trimmed V and J ends, which lost 8 bases and 8 bases, there was a span of 15 bases. CDR1 LGHDT and CDR2 YNNKEL come from the germline V gene (reference sequence). CDR3 sequence (DNA): TGTGCCAGCGGCCCAGGGGCTCCCGAAGCTTTCTTT. Translating gives CASGPGAPEAFF.

This sequence joins TRBV7-2 and TRBJ2-7; a possible D gene is TRBD2 (6 bases). The CDR3 covers 13 residues. With 1 base removed from V and 7 bases from J, the gap between germline ends came to 11 bases. Per the germline V gene, CDR1 is SGHTA and CDR2 is FQGNSA. The CDR3 sequence is CASSLVVSGEQYF. The CDR3 DNA sequence: TGTGCCAGCAGCTTAGTGGTGAGCGGGGAGCAGTACTTC.

The genes are TRBV15 and TRBJ2-1, with no clear D. The ends were cut back, 6 bases at V and 3 bases at J, with 6 bases in the middle. The CDR3 length is 12 residues. The germline V gene has CDR1 LNHNV and CDR2 YYDKDF (reference sequence). CDR3 amino acids: CATSSVYNEQFF. As DNA, the CDR3 is TGTGCCACCAGTAGTGTCTACAATGAGCAGTTCTTC.

J is TRBJ2-7 and V is TRBV5-1, with a weak D call TRBD1 (6 bases). Germline CDR1 is SGHRS and CDR2 is YFSETQ. V shed 5 bases and J shed 2 bases, with 17 bases lying between them. The CDR3 spans 15 residues. The CDR3 bases are TGCGCCAGCAGACAGCGGCAGGGGTCTCCCTACGAGCAGTACTTC. Protein: CASRQRQGSPYEQYF.

The gene calls are TRBV6-5 and TRBJ2-7; the match to TRBD1 covers 9 bases. Germline V gene sequence: CDR1 MNHEY, CDR2 SVGAGI. The V and J ends lost 6 bases and 3 bases, in that order; junction bases with no gene match: 9. The CDR3 runs to 15 residues. CDR3 residues: CASSAPMTGGYEQYF. The CDR3, as DNA: TGTGCCAGCAGCGCCCCTATGACAGGGGGCTACGAGCAGTACTTC.

This sequence joins TRBV24-1 and TRBJ1-2; D is uncertain. This CDR3 comprises 13 residues. Trimming removed 6 bases from V and 4 bases from J, with 11 bases in between. Germline CDR1 and CDR2: KGHDR and SFDVKD. For the CDR3, the DNA is TGTGCCACCAGTAACAGTTTTAGCTATGGCTACACCTTC. It yields the protein CATSNSFSYGYTF.

The rearrangement links TRBV4-2 to TRBJ2-3; the D gene is possibly TRBD2 (5 bases). V was trimmed by 3 bases and J by 0 bases, leaving 16 bases between them. CDR3 length: 17 residues. Germline lookup yields CDR1 LGHNA and CDR2 YNFKEQ. The CDR3 DNA follows: TGTGCCAGCAGCCATGCTTCGCGGGCTACTAGCACAGATACGCAGTATTTT. It specifies CASSHASRATSTDTQYF.

V gene TRBV6-5 combines with J gene TRBJ2-2; TRBD2 aligns across 8 bases. Per germline, CDR1 MNHEY and CDR2 SVGAGI. The CDR3 sequence is 15 residues long. After removal of 7 bases from V and 4 bases from J, the junction contained 8 bases not matched to a gene. The CDR3 is CASTTNLAGTGELFF. The CDR3 bases are TGTGCCAGCACCACCAACCTAGCGGGCACCGGGGAGCTGTTTTTT.

The V gene is TRBV29-1, the J gene TRBJ2-7; 7 nucleotides agree with TRBD1. CDR1 and CDR2 (germline): SQVTM, ANQGSEA. V lost 4 bases to trimming and J lost 3 bases; unmatched junction nucleotides: 9. The CDR3 contains 14 residues. CDR3 coding DNA: TGCAGCGTTGTTCACCCGGGACAGAACTACGAGCAGTACTTC. Translating it yields CSVVHPGQNYEQYF.

This clone has more than one count but fewer than ten. This sequence joins TRBV30 and TRBJ2-1, with 10 positions matching TRBD2. CDR3 length: 14 residues. V lost 4 bases and J lost 6; bases outside the gene matches: 6. The germline CDR1 and CDR2 sequences are GTSNPN and SVGIG (reference sequence). The chain's CDR3 is CAWKSGGALNEQFF. CDR3 in DNA: TGTGCCTGGAAAAGCGGGGGGGCTCTCAATGAGCAGTTCTTC.

The genes are TRBV30 and TRBJ1-3; D is unclear. The V end was cut by 2 bases, the J end by 5 bases, with 16 bases between. This CDR3 is built from 15 residues. From germline, CDR1 is GTSNPN and CDR2 SVGIG (reference sequence). Written as DNA, the CDR3 is TGTGCCTGGAGTAATTATGAGGGAGGCAGAAACACCATATATTTT. It is translated as CAWSNYEGGRNTIYF.

This rearrangement joins TRBV28 to TRBJ2-7; 8 positions match TRBD1. This CDR3 is built from 14 residues. V shed 3 bases and J 3 bases; nucleotides not matched to a gene: 4. Looked up from germline, CDR1 is MDHEN and CDR2 is SYDVKM. This CDR3 reads CASSFTGGSYEQYF. The CDR3 coding sequence is TGTGCCAGCAGTTTTACAGGGGGGAGCTACGAGCAGTACTTC.

The chain couples TRBV10-3 to TRBJ2-7; 8 nucleotides match TRBD1. V dropped 11 bases and J dropped 5; count of bases not matched to a gene: 14. Germline CDR1 is ENHRY and CDR2 is SYGVKD. CDR3 length equals 14 residues. CDR3 amino acids: CAASRDRTDHEQYF. For the CDR3, the DNA is TGTGCCGCATCCCGGGACAGGACGGACCACGAGCAGTACTTC.

The CDR3 protein is CASSDGTSGGAEETQYF. CDR3 DNA: TGTGCCAGCAGCGACGGGACTAGCGGGGGGGCAGAGGAGACCCAGTACTTC. The genes are TRBV9 and TRBJ2-5; 16 bases match TRBD2. The CDR3 length is 17 residues. Germline CDR1 SGDLS, CDR2 YYNGEE. The J segment lost 5 bases and the V segment lost 3 bases, leaving 7 bases of the junction unmatched.

The CDR3 protein is CSASSLVQETQYF. The CDR3 DNA reads TGCAGTGCTAGTTCACTGGTGCAAGAGACCCAGTACTTC. The J gene is TRBJ2-5, the V gene TRBV20-1; no reliable D call. Germline-derived CDR1 and CDR2 are DFQATT and SNEGSKA (reference sequence). Trimming pared 3 bases from V and 2 bases from J, leaving 10 bases between. This CDR3 contains 13 residues.

The chain is built from TRBV27 and TRBJ1-3; TRBD1 agrees at 7 bases. Per germline, CDR1 MNHEY and CDR2 SMNVEV (reference sequence). The CDR3 sequence is 14 residues long. After removal of 4 bases from V and 6 bases from J, the junction contained 6 bases not matched to a gene. The CDR3 loop reads CASSSRQGLNTIYF. The CDR3 nucleotides read TGTGCCAGCAGTTCCCGACAGGGACTAAACACCATATATTTT.

In the case of this clone: The sample contains more than one DNA sequence encoding this CDR3. The chain recombines TRBV4-1 with TRBJ2-3; D is perhaps TRBD1 (5 bases). The CDR3 runs to 15 residues. V lost 3 bases and J lost 0, with 10 bases in between. CDR1 MGHRA and CDR2 YSYEKL come from the germline V gene. DNA of the CDR3: TGCGCCAGCAGCCACTCAGGGCAAAGCACAGATACGCAGTATTTT. It encodes CASSHSGQSTDTQYF.